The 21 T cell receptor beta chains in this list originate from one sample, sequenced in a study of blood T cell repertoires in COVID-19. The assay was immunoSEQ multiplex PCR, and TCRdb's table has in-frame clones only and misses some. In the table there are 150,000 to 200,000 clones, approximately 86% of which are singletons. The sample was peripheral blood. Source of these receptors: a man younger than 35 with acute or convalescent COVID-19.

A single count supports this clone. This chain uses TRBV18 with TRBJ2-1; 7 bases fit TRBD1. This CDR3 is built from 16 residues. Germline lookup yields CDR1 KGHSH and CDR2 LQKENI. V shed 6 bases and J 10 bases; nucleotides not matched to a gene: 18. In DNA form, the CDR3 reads TGTGCCAGCTCGCCCTCGACAGGGTCCCTGAACAGGGAGCAGTTCTTC. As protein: CASSPSTGSLNREQFF.

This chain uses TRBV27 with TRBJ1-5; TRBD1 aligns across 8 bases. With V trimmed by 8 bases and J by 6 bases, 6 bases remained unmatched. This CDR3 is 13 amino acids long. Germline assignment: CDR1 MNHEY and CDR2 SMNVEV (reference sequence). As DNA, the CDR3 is TGTGCCAGCGCGACAGGGGTCGGTCAGCCCCAGCATTTT. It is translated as CASATGVGQPQHF.

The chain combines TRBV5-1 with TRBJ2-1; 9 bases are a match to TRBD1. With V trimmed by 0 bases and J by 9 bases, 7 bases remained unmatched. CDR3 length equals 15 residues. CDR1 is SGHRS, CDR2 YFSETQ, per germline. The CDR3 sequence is CASSLGPGQGGEQFF. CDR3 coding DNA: TGCGCCAGCAGCTTGGGGCCGGGACAGGGAGGTGAGCAGTTCTTC.

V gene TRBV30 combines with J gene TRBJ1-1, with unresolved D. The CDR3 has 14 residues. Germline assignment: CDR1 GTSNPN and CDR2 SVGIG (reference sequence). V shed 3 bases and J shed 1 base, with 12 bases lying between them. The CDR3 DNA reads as TGTGCCTGGAGGGTATACACAGAGAACACTGAAGCTTTCTTT. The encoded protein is CAWRVYTENTEAFF.

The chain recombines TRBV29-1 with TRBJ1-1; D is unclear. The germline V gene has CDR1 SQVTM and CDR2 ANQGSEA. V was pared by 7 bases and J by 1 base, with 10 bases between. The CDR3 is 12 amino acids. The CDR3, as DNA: TGCAGCGCCCGGCGGGAGAACACTGAAGCTTTCTTT. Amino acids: CSARRENTEAFF.

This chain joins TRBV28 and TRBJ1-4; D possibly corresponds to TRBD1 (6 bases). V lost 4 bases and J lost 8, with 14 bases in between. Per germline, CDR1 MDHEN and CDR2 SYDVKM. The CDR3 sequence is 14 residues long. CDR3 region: CASSSRGGWEKLFF. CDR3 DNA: TGTGCCAGCAGTTCCCGAGGGGGATGGGAAAAACTGTTTTTT.

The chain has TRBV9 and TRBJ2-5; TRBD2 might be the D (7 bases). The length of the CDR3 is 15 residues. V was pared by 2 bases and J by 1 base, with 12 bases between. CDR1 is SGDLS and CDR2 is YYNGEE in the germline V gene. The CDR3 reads CASSVRGGSQETQYF. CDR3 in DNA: TGTGCCAGCAGCGTGAGGGGGGGGTCCCAAGAGACCCAGTACTTC.

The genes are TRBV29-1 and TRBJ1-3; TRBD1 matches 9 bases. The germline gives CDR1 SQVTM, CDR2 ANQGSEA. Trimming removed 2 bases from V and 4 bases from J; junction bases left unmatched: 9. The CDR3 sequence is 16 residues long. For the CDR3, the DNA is TGCAGCGTTGAACTTTCCGACAGGGGGATCGGAAACACCATATATTTT. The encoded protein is CSVELSDRGIGNTIYF. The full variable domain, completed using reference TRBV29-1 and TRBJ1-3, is SAVISQKPSRDICQRGTSLTIQCQVDSQVTMMFWYRQQPGQSLTLIATANQGSEATYESGFVIDKFPISRPNLTFSTLTVSNMSPEDSSIYLCSVELSDRGIGNTIYFGEGSWLTVV.

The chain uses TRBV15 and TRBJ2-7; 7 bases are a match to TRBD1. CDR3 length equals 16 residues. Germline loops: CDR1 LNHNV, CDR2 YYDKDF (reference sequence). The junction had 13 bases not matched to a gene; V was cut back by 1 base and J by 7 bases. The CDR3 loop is CATSRASRGSQGEQYF. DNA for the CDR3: TGTGCCACCAGCAGAGCATCCAGGGGGAGCCAAGGGGAGCAGTACTTC.

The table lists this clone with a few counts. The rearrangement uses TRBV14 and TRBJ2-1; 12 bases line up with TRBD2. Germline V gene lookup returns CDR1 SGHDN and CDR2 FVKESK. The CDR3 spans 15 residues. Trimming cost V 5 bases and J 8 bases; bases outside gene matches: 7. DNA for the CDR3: TGTGCCAGCAGCGGACTAGCGGGGTTTTCCCATGAGCAGTTCTTC. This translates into CASSGLAGFSHEQFF.

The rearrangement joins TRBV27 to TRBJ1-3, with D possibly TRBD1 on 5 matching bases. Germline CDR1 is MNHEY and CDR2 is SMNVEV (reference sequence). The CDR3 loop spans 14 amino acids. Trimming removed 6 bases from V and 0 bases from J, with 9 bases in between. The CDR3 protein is CASRRGGSGNTIYF. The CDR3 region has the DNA TGTGCCAGCAGGCGGGGCGGCTCTGGAAACACCATATATTTT.

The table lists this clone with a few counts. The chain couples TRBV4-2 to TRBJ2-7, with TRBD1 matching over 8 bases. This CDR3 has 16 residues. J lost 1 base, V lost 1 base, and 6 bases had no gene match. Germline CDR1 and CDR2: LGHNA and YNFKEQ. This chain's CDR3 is CASSQGWTGRSYEQYV. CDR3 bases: TGTGCCAGCAGCCAAGGGTGGACAGGGAGATCCTACGAGCAGTACGTC.

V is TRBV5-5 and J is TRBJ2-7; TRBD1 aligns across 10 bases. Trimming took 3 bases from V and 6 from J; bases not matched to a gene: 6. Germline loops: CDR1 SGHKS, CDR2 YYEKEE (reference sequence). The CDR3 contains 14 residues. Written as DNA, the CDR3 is TGTGCCAGCAGCTACCGGGACAGGGGCGGCGAGCAGTACTTC. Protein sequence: CASSYRDRGGEQYF. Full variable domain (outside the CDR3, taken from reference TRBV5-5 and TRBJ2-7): DAGVTQSPTHLIKTRGQQVTLRCSPISGHKSVSWYQQVLGQGPQFIFQYYEKEERGRGNFPDRFSARQFPNYSSELNVNALLLGDSALYLCASSYRDRGGEQYFGPGTRLTVT.

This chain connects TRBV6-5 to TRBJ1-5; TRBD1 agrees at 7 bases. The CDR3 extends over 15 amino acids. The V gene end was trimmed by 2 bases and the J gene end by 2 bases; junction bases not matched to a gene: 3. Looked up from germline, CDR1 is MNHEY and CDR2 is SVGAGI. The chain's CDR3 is CASSYDRAGNQPQHF. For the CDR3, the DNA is TGTGCCAGCAGTTACGACAGGGCAGGCAATCAGCCCCAGCATTTT.

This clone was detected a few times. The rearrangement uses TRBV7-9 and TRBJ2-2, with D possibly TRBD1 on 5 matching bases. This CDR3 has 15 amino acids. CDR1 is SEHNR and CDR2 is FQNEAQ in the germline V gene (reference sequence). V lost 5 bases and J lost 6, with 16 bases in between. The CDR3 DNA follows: TGTGCCAGCAGCCACAGGAACTTAGACCCCGGGGAGCTGTTTTTT. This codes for CASSHRNLDPGELFF.

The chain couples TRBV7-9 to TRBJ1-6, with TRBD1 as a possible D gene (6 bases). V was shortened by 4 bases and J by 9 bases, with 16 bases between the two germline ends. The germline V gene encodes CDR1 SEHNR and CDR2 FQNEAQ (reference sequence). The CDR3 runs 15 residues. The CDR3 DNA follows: TGTGCCAGCAGCTCGAACAGGGTCCCGGTTTCACCCCTCCACTTT. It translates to CASSSNRVPVSPLHF.

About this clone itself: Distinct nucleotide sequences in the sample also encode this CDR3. The CDR3 nucleotides read TGTGCCAGCTCGCCCGACAGGAGCAATCAGCCCCAGCATTTT. Its translation: CASSPDRSNQPQHF. The chain recombines TRBV18 with TRBJ1-5; maybe TRBD1 (6 bases). V was pared by 6 bases and J by 1 base, with 10 bases between. The length of the CDR3 is 14 residues. Per the germline V gene, CDR1 is KGHSH and CDR2 is LQKENI.

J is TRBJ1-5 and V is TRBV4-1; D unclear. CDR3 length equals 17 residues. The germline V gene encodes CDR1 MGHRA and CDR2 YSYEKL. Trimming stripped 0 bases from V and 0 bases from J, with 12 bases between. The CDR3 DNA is TGCGCCAGCAGCCAAGAGATCCGCACTTATAGCAATCAGCCCCAGCATTTT. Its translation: CASSQEIRTYSNQPQHF.

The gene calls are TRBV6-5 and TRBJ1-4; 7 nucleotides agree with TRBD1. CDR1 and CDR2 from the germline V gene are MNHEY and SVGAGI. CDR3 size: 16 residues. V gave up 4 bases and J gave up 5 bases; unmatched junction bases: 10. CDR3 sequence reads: CASSSEAGGRNEKLFF. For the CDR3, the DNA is TGTGCCAGCAGTTCTGAGGCAGGGGGAAGGAATGAAAAACTGTTTTTT.

CDR3 amino acids: CASSRSSWGTNEKLFF. CDR3 coding DNA: TGCGCCAGCAGCCGATCTAGCTGGGGAACTAATGAAAAACTGTTTTTT. The chain recombines TRBV4-1 with TRBJ1-4; D is uncertain. Per germline, CDR1 MGHRA and CDR2 YSYEKL. V was shortened by 4 bases and J by 1 base, with 13 bases between the two germline ends. The CDR3 has 16 residues.

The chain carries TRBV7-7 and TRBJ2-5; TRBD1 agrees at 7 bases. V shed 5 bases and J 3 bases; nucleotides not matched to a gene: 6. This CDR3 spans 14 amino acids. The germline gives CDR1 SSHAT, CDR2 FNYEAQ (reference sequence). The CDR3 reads CASSAGTVEETQYF. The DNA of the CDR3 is TGTGCCAGCAGCGCAGGGACAGTCGAAGAGACCCAGTACTTC.